The 2 T cell receptor beta chains below come from one sample, sequenced in a study of cytomegalovirus exposure and HLA in healthy donors. Use of 60 Vbeta and 13 Jbeta primers characterized the PCR. Sequenced by immunoSEQ multiplex PCR; TCRdb stores in-frame clones only, minus some. This sample carries about 42,000 clones, approximately 52% of them seen once, and the ten largest clones take about an eighth. What was sequenced was PBMCs. The receptors were sampled from a human donor in good health.

This clone was detected a few times. CDR3 in amino acids: CASSPRQGGVNEQFF. The CDR3 DNA sequence: TGTGCCAGTAGTCCCCGACAGGGAGGAGTCAATGAGCAGTTCTTC. The V call is TRBV19, the J call TRBJ2-1; TRBD1 is a possible D gene (7 bases). Trimming stripped 5 bases from V and 6 bases from J, with 17 bases between. This CDR3 is 15 amino acids long. The germline gives CDR1 LNHDA, CDR2 SQIVND (reference sequence).

This clone was recorded a few times. The J gene is TRBJ2-7, the V gene TRBV28; 11 bases match TRBD1. Germline trimming cut 1 base from V and 7 bases from J; bases unmatched to any gene: 9. From germline, CDR1 is MDHEN and CDR2 SYDVKM. This CDR3 has 16 amino acids. CDR3 sequence (DNA): TGTGCCAGCAGTTTATATTCCGGGACAGGGGGTAGGGAGCAGTACTTC. It is translated as CASSLYSGTGGREQYF.